This T cell receptor beta chain was retrieved from a study of cytomegalovirus exposure and HLA in healthy donors. Turning to the study itself: As released early, the data held approximately 80 million unique TCRs from HLA-typed donors. Whole-study results and caveats: Most sequenced TCRs were rare (though some public TCRs occurred in many donors).

PCR was performed using 60 Vbeta and 13 Jbeta primers. Only in-frame clones appear in the TCRdb table, and some are missing; sequencing was by immunoSEQ multiplex PCR. This table holds some 110,000 clones, 60% to 85% found once. In the case of this clone: What it binds is not known.

Germline V gene sequence: CDR1 MNHEY, CDR2 SMNVEV (reference sequence). The CDR3 totals 14 residues. V dropped 3 bases and J dropped 5; count of bases not matched to a gene: 3. The TCR comes from a man aged 40-55 years in good health and CMV-seronegative. Sequencing used PBMCs. The V gene is TRBV27, the J gene TRBJ1-2; 10 nucleotides agree with TRBD1. CDR3 sequence reads: CASSLGGQGYGYTF. The CDR3 region has the DNA TGTGCCAGCAGTTTGGGGGGACAGGGGTATGGCTACACCTTC.